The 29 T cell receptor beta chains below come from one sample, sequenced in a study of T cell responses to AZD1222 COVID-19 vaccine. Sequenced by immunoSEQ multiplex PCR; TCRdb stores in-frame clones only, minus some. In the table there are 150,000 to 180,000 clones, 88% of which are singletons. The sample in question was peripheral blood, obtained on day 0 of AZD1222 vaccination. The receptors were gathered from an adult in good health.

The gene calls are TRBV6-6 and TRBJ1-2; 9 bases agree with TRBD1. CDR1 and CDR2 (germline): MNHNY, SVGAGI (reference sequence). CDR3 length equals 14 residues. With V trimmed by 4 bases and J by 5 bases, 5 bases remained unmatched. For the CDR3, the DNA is TGTGCCAGCAGTTCGTCACAGGGGGCTTATGGCTACACCTTC. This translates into CASSSSQGAYGYTF.

DNA of the CDR3: TGCGCCAGCAGCTTGTATCCCCAGCCCTACGAGCAGTACTTC. It yields the protein CASSLYPQPYEQYF. V is TRBV5-1 and J is TRBJ2-7; D not certain. CDR1 is SGHRS, CDR2 YFSETQ, per germline. V was clipped by 1 base and J by 2 bases, with 10 bases between them. The CDR3 is made up of 14 amino acids. The entire variable domain, with the rest obtained from reference TRBV5-1 and TRBJ2-7, is as follows: KAGVTQTPRYLIKTRGQQVTLSCSPISGHRSVSWYQQTPGQGLQFLFEYFSETQRNKGNFPGRFSGRQFSNSRSEMNVSTLELGDSALYLCASSLYPQPYEQYFGPGTRLTVT.

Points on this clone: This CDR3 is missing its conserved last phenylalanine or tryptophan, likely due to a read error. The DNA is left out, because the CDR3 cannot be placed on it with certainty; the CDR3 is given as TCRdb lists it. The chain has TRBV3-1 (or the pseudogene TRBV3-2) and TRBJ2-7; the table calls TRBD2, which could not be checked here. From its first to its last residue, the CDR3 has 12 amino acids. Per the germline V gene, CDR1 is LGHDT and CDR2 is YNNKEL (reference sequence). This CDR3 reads CASSQDRPGKPL.

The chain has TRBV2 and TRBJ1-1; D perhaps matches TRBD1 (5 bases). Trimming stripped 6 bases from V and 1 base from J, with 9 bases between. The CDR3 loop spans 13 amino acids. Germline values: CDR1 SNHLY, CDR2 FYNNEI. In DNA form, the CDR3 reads TGTGCCAGCAGCTTCGGACAGAACACTGAAGCTTTCTTT. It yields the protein CASSFGQNTEAFF. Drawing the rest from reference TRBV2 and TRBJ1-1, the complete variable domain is EPEVTQTPSHQVTQMGQEVILRCVPISNHLYFYWYRQILGQKVEFLVSFYNNEISEKSEIFDDQFSVERPDGSNFTLKIRSTKLEDSAMYFCASSFGQNTEAFFGQGTRLTVV.

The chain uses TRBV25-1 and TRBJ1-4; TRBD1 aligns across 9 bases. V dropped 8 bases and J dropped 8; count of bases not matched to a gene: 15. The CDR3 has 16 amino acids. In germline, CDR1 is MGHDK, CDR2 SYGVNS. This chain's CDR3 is CASANSPGQGDEKLFF. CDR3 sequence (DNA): TGTGCCAGCGCTAACTCCCCGGGACAGGGTGACGAAAAACTGTTTTTT.

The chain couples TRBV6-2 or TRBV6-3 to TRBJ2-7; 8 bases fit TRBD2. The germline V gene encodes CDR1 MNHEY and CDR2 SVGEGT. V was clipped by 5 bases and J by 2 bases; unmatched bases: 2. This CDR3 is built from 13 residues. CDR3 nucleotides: TGTGCCAGCAGTCAGCGGGGGCCCTACGAGCAGTACTTC. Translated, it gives CASSQRGPYEQYF.

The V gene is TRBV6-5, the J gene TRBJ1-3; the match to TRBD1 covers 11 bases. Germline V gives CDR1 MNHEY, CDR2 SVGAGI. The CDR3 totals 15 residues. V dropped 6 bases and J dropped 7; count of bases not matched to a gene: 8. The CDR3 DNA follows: TGTGCCAGCAGAGCAACCGGGACAGGGGGGAACACCATATATTTT. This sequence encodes CASRATGTGGNTIYF.

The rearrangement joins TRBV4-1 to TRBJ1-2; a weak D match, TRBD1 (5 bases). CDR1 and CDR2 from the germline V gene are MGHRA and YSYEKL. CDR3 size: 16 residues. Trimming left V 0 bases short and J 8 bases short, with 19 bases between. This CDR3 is CASSQDLPGNAGGYTF. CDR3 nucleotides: TGCGCCAGCAGCCAAGATCTGCCAGGGAACGCGGGCGGCTACACCTTC.

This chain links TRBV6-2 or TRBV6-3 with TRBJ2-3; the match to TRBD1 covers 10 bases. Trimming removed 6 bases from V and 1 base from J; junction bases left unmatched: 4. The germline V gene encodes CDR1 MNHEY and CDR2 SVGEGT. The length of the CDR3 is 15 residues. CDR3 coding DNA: TGTGCCAGCAGCCCCGGGACAGGGGGCACAGATACGCAGTATTTT. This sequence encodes CASSPGTGGTDTQYF.

The CDR3, as DNA: TGTGCTAGTGGTTTTAGCAACGAGCAGTACTTC. It is translated as CASGFSNEQYF. The rearrangement joins TRBV12-5 to TRBJ2-7, with D unresolved. Germline V gene lookup returns CDR1 LGHNT and CDR2 FRNRAP. The ends were cut back, 3 bases at V and 5 bases at J, with 5 bases in the middle. This CDR3 is built from 11 residues.

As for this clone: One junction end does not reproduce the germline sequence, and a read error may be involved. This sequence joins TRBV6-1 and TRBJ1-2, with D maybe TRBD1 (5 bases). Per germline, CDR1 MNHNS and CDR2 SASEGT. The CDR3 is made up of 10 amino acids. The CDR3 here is CASSEASGDF. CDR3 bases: TGTGCCAGCAGTGAAGCCTCGGGGGACTTC.

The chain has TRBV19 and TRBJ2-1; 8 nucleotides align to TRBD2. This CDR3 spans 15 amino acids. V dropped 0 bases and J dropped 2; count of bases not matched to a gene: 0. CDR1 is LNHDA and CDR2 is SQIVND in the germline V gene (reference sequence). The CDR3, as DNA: TGTGCCAGTAGTATAGAAGCGGGGGCCTACAATGAGCAGTTCTTC. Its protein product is CASSIEAGAYNEQFF.

The DNA of the CDR3 is TGTGCCAGCAGCTTAAGGGTGGGGAGCAACACCGGGGAGCTGTTTTTT. Its translation is CASSLRVGSNTGELFF. The rearrangement joins TRBV11-3 to TRBJ2-2, with D maybe TRBD2 (5 bases). CDR3 length equals 16 residues. Trimming removed 2 bases from V and 2 bases from J, with 12 bases in between. CDR1 and CDR2 (germline): SGHNT, YENEEA.

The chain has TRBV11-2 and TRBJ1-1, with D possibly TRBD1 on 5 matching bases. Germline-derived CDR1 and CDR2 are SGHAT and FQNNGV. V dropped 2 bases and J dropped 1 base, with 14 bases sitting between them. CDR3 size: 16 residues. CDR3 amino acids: CASSLLSGTQNTEAFF. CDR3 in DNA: TGTGCCAGCAGCTTATTAAGCGGGACTCAGAACACTGAAGCTTTCTTT.

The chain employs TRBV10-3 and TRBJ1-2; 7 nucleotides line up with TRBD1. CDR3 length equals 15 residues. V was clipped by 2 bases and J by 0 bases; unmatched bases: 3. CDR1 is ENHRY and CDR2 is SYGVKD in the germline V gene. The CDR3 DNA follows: TGTGCCATCAGTGAGGACAGGGCCCCTAACTATGGCTACACCTTC. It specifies CAISEDRAPNYGYTF.

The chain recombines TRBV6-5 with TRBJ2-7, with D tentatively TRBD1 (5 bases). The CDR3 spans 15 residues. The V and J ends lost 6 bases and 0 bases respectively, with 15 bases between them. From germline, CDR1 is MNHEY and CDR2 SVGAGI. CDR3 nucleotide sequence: TGTGCCAGCAGGCAAGACAGCGCGAGCTCCTACGAGCAGTACTTC. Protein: CASRQDSASSYEQYF.

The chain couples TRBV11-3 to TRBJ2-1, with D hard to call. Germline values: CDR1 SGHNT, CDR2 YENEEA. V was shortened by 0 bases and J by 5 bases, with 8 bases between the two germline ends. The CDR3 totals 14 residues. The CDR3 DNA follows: TGTGCCAGCAGCTTAGATCCTAGTGACAATGAGCAGTTCTTC. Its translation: CASSLDPSDNEQFF. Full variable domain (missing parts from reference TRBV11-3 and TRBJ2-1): EAGVVQSPRYKIIEKKQPVAFWCNPISGHNTLYWYLQNLGQGPELLIRYENEEAVDDSQLPKDRFSAERLKGVDSTLKIQPAELGDSAVYLCASSLDPSDNEQFFGPGTRLTVL.

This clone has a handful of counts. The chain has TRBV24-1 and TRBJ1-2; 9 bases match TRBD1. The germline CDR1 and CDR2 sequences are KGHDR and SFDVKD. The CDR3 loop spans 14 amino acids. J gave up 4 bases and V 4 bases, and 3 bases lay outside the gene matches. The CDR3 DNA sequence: TGTGCCACCAGTGAACCGGACAGGGGCTATGGCTACACCTTC. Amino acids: CATSEPDRGYGYTF.

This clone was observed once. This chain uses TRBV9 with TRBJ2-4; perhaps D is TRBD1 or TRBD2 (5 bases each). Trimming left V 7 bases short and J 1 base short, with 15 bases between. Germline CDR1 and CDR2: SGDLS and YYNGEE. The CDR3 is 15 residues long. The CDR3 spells CASSGATSAKNIQYF. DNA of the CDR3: TGTGCCAGCTCCGGGGCTACCTCTGCCAAAAACATTCAGTACTTC.

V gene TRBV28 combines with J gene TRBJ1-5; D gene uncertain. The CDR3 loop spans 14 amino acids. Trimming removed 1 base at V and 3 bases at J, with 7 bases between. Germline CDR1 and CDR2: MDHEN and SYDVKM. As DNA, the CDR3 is TGTGCCAGCAGTTTATACGTAGACAATCAGCCCCAGCATTTT. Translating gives CASSLYVDNQPQHF.

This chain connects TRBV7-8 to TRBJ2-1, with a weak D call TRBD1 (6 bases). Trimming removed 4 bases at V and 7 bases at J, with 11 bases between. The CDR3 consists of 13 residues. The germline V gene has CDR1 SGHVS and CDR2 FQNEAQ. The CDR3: CASSSDRTNEQFF. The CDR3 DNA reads TGTGCCAGCAGCTCGGACAGAACGAATGAGCAGTTCTTC.

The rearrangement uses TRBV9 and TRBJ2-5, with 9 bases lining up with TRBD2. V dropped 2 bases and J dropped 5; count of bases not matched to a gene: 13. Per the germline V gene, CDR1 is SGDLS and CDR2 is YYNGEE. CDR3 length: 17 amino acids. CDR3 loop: CASSVGGLAGTWETQYF. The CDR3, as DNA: TGTGCCAGCAGCGTGGGCGGGCTAGCGGGGACATGGGAGACCCAGTACTTC.

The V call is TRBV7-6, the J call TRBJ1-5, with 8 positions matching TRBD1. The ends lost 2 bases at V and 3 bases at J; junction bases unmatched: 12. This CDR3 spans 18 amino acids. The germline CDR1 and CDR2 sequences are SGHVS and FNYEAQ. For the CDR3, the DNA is TGTGCCAGCAGCTTACCGATAGCCCGGACAGGGTTCAATCAGCCCCAGCATTTT. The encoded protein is CASSLPIARTGFNQPQHF. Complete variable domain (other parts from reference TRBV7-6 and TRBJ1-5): GAGVSQSPRYKVTKRGQDVALRCDPISGHVSLYWYRQALGQGPEFLTYFNYEAQQDKSGLPNDRFSAERPEGSISTLTIQRTEQRDSAMYRCASSLPIARTGFNQPQHFGDGTRLSIL.

This chain's CDR3 is CASRQEVLNEQFF. The DNA of the CDR3 is TGTGCCAGCAGACAGGAGGTACTCAATGAGCAGTTCTTC. The chain recombines TRBV2 with TRBJ2-1; TRBD1 or TRBD2 may be the D gene (5 bases each). V dropped 6 bases and J dropped 6 bases, with 12 bases sitting between them. The CDR3 is 13 amino acids. CDR1 and CDR2 from the germline V gene are SNHLY and FYNNEI.

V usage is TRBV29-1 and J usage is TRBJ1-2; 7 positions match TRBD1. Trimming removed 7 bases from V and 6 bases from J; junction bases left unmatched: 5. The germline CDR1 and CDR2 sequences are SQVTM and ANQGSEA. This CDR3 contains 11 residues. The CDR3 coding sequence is TGCAGCGGGACAGGACAGGATGGCTACACCTTC. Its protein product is CSGTGQDGYTF.

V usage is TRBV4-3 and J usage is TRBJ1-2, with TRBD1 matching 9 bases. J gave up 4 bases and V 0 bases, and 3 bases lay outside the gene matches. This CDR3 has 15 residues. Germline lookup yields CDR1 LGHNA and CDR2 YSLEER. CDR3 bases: TGCGCCAGCAGCCAAGATTCACAGGGGGCCTATGGCTACACCTTC. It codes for CASSQDSQGAYGYTF.

The CDR3 region has the DNA TGTGCCAGCAGGCCCCAGGGGCAGCCCCAGCATTTT. It translates to CASRPQGQPQHF. The J gene is TRBJ1-5, the V gene TRBV28; weak D call: TRBD1 (6 bases). Per germline, CDR1 MDHEN and CDR2 SYDVKM. The CDR3 length is 12 residues. Between the trimmed V and J ends, which lost 6 bases and 7 bases, there was a span of 10 bases.

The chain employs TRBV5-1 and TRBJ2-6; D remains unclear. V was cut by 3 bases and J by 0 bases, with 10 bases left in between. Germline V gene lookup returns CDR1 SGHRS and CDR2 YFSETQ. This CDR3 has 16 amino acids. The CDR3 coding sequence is TGCGCCAGCAGCTCGGTAGGGCTCTCTGGGGCCAACGTCCTGACTTTC. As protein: CASSSVGLSGANVLTF.

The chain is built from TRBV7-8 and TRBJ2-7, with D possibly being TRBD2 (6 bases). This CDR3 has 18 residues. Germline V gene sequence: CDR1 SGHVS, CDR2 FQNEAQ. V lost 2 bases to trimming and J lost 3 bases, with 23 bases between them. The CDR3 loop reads CASSLRAEGQVGGYEQYF. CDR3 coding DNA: TGTGCCAGCAGCTTAAGAGCTGAGGGGCAGGTGGGAGGCTACGAGCAGTACTTC.